The 11 T cell receptor beta chains reported below all come from one sample, sequenced in a study of shared clonotypes between healthy human individuals. The protocol was immunoSEQ multiplex PCR, while the TCRdb copy is restricted to in-frame clones and leaves out a portion. Among some 1,900,000 clones listed, approximately 94% were seen once. Naivety among CD8 cells was defined by CD45RO negativity and positive CCR7 selection, thereby excluding terminally differentiated effector memory CD45RA+ cells. The sample comprised naive CD8+ T cells sorted from blood. The receptors were gathered from a man between 18 and 35 years old in good health.

The rearrangement joins TRBV7-9 to TRBJ2-3, with a weak D call TRBD1 (6 bases). V lost 5 bases and J lost 5, with 17 bases in between. Germline CDR1 reads SEHNR; CDR2 reads FQNEAQ (reference sequence). This CDR3 comprises 15 residues. Here the CDR3 reads CASSPRGRGEDTQYF. The CDR3 DNA follows: TGTGCCAGCAGCCCCCGCGGCAGGGGTGAAGATACGCAGTATTTT.

The J gene is TRBJ1-1, the V gene TRBV6-5; D possibly corresponds to TRBD1 (6 bases). Germline CDR1 is MNHEY and CDR2 is SVGAGI. The CDR3 covers 11 residues. V lost 6 bases, J lost 11 bases, and 13 bases lay in between. CDR3 sequence reads: CASSRDRPAFF. The CDR3 nucleotides are TGTGCCAGCAGCCGCGACAGGCCTGCTTTCTTT.

The V call is TRBV9, the J call TRBJ2-3; TRBD1 is a possible D gene (6 bases). Per germline, CDR1 SGDLS and CDR2 YYNGEE. Trimming stripped 4 bases from V and 4 bases from J, with 19 bases between. CDR3 size: 16 residues. The CDR3 protein is CASSTMSQGWADTQYF. The CDR3 nucleotides are TGTGCCAGCAGCACGATGTCACAGGGTTGGGCAGATACGCAGTATTTT.

The chain is built from TRBV7-2 and TRBJ2-1; 8 bases are a match to TRBD2. From germline, CDR1 is SGHTA and CDR2 FQGNSA. This CDR3 has 16 amino acids. The V gene end was trimmed by 5 bases and the J gene end by 2 bases; junction bases not matched to a gene: 8. The CDR3 coding sequence is TGTGCCAGCAGCCCCTTGAGTAGCGGGACCTACAATGAGCAGTTCTTC. This translates into CASSPLSSGTYNEQFF.

V usage is TRBV9 and J usage is TRBJ2-7; TRBD1 matches at 9 bases. This CDR3 has 15 residues. Germline lookup yields CDR1 SGDLS and CDR2 YYNGEE. V gave up 2 bases and J gave up 5 bases; unmatched junction bases: 8. The CDR3 bases are TGTGCCAGCAGCGTTGAGGGACAGGGTAACCACGAGCAGTACTTC. It encodes CASSVEGQGNHEQYF.

The chain joins TRBV4-2 to TRBJ1-6, with unresolved D. Trimming took 0 bases from V and 1 from J, leaving 7 bases between them. The CDR3 is 16 amino acids. Germline values: CDR1 LGHNA, CDR2 YNFKEQ. CDR3 sequence (DNA): TGTGCCAGCAGCCAAGATCCGGGGTCCTATAATTCACCCCTCCACTTT. It yields the protein CASSQDPGSYNSPLHF.

V and J are TRBV11-2 and TRBJ1-1, with TRBD1 as a possible D gene (6 bases). CDR1 SGHAT and CDR2 FQNNGV come from the germline V gene. The CDR3 length is 15 residues. V lost 5 bases and J 6 bases, leaving 19 bases between the germline ends. As DNA, the CDR3 is TGTGCCAGCAGCGGACCACAGGGTCTCTTTTCTGAAGCTTTCTTT. Its translation is CASSGPQGLFSEAFF.

For the CDR3, the DNA is TGTGCCAGCAGCTCGTCGACAGGGTTCAATGAGCAGTTCTTC. It is translated as CASSSSTGFNEQFF. This chain links TRBV7-2 with TRBJ2-1, with 7 bases lining up with TRBD1. CDR3 length equals 14 residues. CDR1 and CDR2 from the germline V gene are SGHTA and FQGNSA. After removal of 4 bases from V and 6 bases from J, the junction contained 6 bases not matched to a gene.

The chain uses TRBV11-2 and TRBJ2-5; 7 nucleotides line up with TRBD2. The V gene end was trimmed by 5 bases and the J gene end by 5 bases; junction bases not matched to a gene: 5. The CDR3 has 13 amino acids. Germline V gives CDR1 SGHAT, CDR2 FQNNGV. CDR3: CASSVRGWETQYF. The CDR3 bases are TGTGCCAGCAGCGTGCGGGGGTGGGAGACCCAGTACTTC. The complete variable domain, with remaining parts taken from reference TRBV11-2 and TRBJ2-5, reads EAGVAQSPRYKIIEKRQSVAFWCNPISGHATLYWYQQILGQGPKLLIQFQNNGVVDDSQLPKDRFSAERLKGVDSTLKIQPAKLEDSAVYLCASSVRGWETQYFGPGTRLLVL.

V and J are TRBV5-6 and TRBJ1-1; D remains ambiguous. In germline, CDR1 is SGHDT, CDR2 YYEEEE. Trimming stripped 2 bases from V and 1 base from J, with 9 bases between. CDR3 length equals 14 residues. The CDR3 here is CASSLWNTNTEAFF. CDR3 DNA: TGTGCCAGCAGCTTATGGAATACGAACACTGAAGCTTTCTTT.

The chain uses TRBV28 and TRBJ1-1; tentatively, D is TRBD1 (5 bases). Trimming took off 2 bases at V and 0 bases at J, with 13 bases between the two ends. Germline-derived CDR1 and CDR2 are MDHEN and SYDVKM. The CDR3 extends over 16 amino acids. CDR3 DNA sequence: TGTGCCAGCAGTTTAAGACAGCCTAGCATGAACACTGAAGCTTTCTTT. It specifies CASSLRQPSMNTEAFF.